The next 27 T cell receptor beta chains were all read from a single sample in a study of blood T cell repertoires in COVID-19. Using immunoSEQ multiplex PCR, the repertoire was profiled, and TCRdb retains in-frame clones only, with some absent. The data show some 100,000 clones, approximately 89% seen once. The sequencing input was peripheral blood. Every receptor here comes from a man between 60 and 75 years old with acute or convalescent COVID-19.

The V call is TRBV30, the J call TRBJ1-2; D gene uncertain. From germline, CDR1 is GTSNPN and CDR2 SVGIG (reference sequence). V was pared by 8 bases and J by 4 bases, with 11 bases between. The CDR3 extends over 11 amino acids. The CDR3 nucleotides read TGTGCCCTGGTCGAGGTCTATGGCTACACCTTC. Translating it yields CALVEVYGYTF.

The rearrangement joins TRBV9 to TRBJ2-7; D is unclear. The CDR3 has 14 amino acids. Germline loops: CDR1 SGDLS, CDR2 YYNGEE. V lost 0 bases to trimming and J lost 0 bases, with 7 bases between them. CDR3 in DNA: TGTGCCAGCAGCGTAGATCCCATCTCCTACGAGCAGTACTTC. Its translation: CASSVDPISYEQYF.

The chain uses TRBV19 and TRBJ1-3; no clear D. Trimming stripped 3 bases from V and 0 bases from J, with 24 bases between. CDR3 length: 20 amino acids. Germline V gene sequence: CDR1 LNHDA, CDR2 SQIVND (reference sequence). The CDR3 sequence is CASSMFGGGSGVSSGNTIYF. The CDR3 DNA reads TGTGCCAGTAGTATGTTTGGAGGCGGATCCGGAGTTAGCTCTGGAAACACCATATATTTT.

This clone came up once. CDR3 protein: CAWMRDSYEQYF. DNA of the CDR3: TGTGCCTGGATGCGGGACTCCTACGAGCAGTACTTC. The chain carries TRBV30 and TRBJ2-7; possibly TRBD2 for D (6 bases). This CDR3 region has 12 residues. Germline V gene lookup returns CDR1 GTSNPN and CDR2 SVGIG (reference sequence). Deletions cut 4 bases from V and 0 bases from J, with 7 bases between. Drawing the rest from reference TRBV30 and TRBJ2-7, the complete variable domain is SQTIHQWPATLVQPVGSPLSLECTVEGTSNPNLYWYRQAAGRGLQLLFYSVGIGQISSEVPQNLSASRPQDRQFILSSKKLLLSDSGFYLCAWMRDSYEQYFGPGTRLTVT.

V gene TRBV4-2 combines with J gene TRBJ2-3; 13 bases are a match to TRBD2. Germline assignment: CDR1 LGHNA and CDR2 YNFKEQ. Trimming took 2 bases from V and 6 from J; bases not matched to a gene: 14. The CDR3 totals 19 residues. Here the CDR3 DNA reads TGTGCCAGCAGCCAAAGACCCGCGGGACTAGCGGGATCCGTGGATACGCAGTATTTT. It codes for CASSQRPAGLAGSVDTQYF.

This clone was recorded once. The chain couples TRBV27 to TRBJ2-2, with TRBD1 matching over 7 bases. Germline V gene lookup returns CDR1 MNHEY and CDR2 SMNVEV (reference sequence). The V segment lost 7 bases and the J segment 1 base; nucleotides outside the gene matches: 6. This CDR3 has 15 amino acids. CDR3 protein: CASTQNRGNTGELFF. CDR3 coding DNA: TGTGCCAGCACCCAAAACAGGGGGAACACCGGGGAGCTGTTTTTT.

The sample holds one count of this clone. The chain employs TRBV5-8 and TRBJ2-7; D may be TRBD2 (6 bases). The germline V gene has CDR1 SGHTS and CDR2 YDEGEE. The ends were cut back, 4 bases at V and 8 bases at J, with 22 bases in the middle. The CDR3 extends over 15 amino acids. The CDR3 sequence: CASSLEGGVLSKQYV. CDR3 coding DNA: TGTGCCAGCAGCCTGGAAGGAGGGGTTTTATCAAAGCAGTACGTC.

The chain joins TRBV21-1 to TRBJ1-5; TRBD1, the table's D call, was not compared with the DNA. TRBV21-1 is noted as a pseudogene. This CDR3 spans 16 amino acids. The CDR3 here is CASSKSRDRGWEPQHF. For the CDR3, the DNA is TGTGCCAGCAGCAAGTCCCGGGACAGGGGATGGGAACCCCAGCATTTT.

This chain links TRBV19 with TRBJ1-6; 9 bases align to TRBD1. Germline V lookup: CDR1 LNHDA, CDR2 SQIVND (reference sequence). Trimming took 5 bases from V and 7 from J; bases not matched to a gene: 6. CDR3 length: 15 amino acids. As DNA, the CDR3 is TGTGCCAGTAGTCCGGGGACAGGGAACAATTCACCCCTCCACTTT. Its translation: CASSPGTGNNSPLHF.

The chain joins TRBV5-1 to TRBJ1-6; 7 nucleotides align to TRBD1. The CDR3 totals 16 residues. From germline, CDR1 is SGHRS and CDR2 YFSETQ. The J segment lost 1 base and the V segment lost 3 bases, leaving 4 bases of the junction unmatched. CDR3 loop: CASSSGQQSYNSPLHF. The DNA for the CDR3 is TGCGCCAGCAGCTCGGGACAGCAATCCTATAATTCACCCCTCCACTTT.

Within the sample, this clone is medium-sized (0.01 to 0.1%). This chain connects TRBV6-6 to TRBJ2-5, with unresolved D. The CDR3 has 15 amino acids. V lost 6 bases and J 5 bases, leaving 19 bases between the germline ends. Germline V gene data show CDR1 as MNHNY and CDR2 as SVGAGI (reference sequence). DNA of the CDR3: TGTGCCAGCAGCCCCTCCCTAGACGCTCGGGAGACCCAGTACTTC. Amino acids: CASSPSLDARETQYF.

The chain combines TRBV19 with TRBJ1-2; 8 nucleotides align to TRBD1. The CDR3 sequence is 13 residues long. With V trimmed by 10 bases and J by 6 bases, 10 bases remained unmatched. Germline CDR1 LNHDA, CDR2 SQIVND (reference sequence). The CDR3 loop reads CATKDRADHGYTF. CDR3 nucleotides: TGTGCCACTAAGGACAGGGCCGACCATGGCTACACCTTC.

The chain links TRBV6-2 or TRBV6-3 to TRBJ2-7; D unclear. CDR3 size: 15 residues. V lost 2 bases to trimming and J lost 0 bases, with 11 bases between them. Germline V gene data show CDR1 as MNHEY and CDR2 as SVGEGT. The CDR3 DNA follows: TGTGCCAGCAGTTACGGATCGACACCCTCCTACGAGCAGTACGTC. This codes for CASSYGSTPSYEQYV.

This CDR3 reads CASSLGTARETQYF. CDR3 sequence (DNA): TGCGCCAGCAGCTTGGGGACAGCGAGGGAGACCCAGTACTTC. V gene TRBV5-1 combines with J gene TRBJ2-5; D perhaps matches TRBD1 (6 bases). The germline V gene has CDR1 SGHRS and CDR2 YFSETQ. The V and J ends lost 0 bases and 5 bases respectively, with 11 bases between them. The CDR3 covers 14 residues.

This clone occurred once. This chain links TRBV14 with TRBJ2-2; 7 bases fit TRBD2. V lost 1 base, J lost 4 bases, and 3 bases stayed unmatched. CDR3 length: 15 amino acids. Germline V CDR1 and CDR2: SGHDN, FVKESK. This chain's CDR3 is CASSQVAGATGELFF. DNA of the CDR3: TGTGCCAGCAGCCAAGTGGCGGGAGCCACCGGGGAGCTGTTTTTT. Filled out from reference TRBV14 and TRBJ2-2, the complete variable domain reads EAGVTQFPSHSVIEKGQTVTLRCDPISGHDNLYWYRRVMGKEIKFLLHFVKESKQDESGMPNNRFLAERTGGTYSTLKVQPAELEDSGVYFCASSQVAGATGELFFGEGSRLTVL.

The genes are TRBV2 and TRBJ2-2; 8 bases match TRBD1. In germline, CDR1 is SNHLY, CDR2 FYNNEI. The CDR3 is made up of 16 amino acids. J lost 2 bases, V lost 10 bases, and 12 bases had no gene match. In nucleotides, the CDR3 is TGTGCCACCACCCAGGACAGGGCAGTAAACACCGGGGAGCTGTTTTTT. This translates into CATTQDRAVNTGELFF.

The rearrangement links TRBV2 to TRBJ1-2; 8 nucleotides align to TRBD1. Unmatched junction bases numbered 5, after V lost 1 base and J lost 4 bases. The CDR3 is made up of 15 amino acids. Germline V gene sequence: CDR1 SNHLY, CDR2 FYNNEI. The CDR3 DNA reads TGTGCCAGCAGTGAAGGGCCAGGGGGCATCTATGGCTACACCTTC. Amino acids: CASSEGPGGIYGYTF.

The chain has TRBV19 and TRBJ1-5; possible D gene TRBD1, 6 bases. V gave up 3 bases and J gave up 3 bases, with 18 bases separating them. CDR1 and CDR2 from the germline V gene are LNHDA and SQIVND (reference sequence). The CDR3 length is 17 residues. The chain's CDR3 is CASSIALSQGINQPQHF. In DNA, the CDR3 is TGTGCCAGTAGTATCGCCCTGTCGCAGGGGATCAATCAGCCCCAGCATTTT.

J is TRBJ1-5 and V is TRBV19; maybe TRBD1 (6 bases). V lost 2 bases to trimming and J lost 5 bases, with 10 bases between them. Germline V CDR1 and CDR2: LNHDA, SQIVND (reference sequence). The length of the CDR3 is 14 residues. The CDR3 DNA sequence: TGTGCCAGTAGTATACGACAGGCGGATCAGCCCCAGCATTTT. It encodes CASSIRQADQPQHF. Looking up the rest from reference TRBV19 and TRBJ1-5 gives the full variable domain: DGGITQSPKYLFRKEGQNVTLSCEQNLNHDAMYWYRQDPGQGLRLIYYSQIVNDFQKGDIAEGYSVSREKKESFPLTVTSAQKNPTAFYLCASSIRQADQPQHFGDGTRLSIL.

The CDR3 sequence is CATQTPDSPNQPQHF. The CDR3 DNA reads TGTGCCACCCAAACCCCGGACAGCCCCAATCAGCCCCAGCATTTT. The rearrangement uses TRBV19 and TRBJ1-5, with D possibly matching TRBD1 (6 bases). V dropped 10 bases and J dropped 3 bases, with 19 bases sitting between them. Per the germline V gene, CDR1 is LNHDA and CDR2 is SQIVND (reference sequence). The CDR3 contains 15 residues. Using reference TRBV19 and TRBJ1-5 for the parts outside the CDR3, the full variable domain is DGGITQSPKYLFRKEGQNVTLSCEQNLNHDAMYWYRQDPGQGLRLIYYSQIVNDFQKGDIAEGYSVSREKKESFPLTVTSAQKNPTAFYLCATQTPDSPNQPQHFGDGTRLSIL.

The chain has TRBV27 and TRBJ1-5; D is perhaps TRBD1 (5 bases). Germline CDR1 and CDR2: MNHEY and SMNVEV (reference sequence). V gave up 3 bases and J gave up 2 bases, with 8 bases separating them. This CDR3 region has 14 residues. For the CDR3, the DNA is TGTGCCAGCAGTTTCGGGGGTCGCAATCAGCCCCAGCATTTT. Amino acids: CASSFGGRNQPQHF.

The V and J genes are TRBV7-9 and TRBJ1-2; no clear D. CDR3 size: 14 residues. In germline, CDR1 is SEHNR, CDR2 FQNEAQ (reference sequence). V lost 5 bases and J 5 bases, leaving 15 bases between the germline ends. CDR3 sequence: CASSKSIRDYGYTF. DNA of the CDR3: TGTGCCAGCAGCAAGAGTATCCGGGATTATGGCTACACCTTC.

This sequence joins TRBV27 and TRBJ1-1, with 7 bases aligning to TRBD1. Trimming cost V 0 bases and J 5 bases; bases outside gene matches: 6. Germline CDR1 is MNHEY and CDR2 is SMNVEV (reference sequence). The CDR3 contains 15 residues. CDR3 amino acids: CASSLSPTGRTEAFF. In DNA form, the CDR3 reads TGTGCCAGCAGTTTATCCCCGACAGGGCGAACTGAAGCTTTCTTT.

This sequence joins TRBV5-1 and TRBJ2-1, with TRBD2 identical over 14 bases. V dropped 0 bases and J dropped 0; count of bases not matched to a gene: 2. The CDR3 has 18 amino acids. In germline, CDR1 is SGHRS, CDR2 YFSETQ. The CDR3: CASSLGGTSGSSYNEQFF. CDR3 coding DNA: TGCGCCAGCAGCTTGGGCGGGACTAGCGGGAGCTCCTACAATGAGCAGTTCTTC.

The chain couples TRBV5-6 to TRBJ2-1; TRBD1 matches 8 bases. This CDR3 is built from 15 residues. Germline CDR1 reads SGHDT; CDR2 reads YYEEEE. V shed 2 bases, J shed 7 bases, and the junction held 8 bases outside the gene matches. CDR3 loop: CASSFYRGFENEQFF. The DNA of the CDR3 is TGTGCCAGCAGCTTCTACAGGGGGTTCGAGAATGAGCAGTTCTTC.

CDR3 DNA sequence: TGTGCCAGCAGACTAGGACGGGCCAGCACAGATACGCAGTATTTT. Protein: CASRLGRASTDTQYF. The gene calls are TRBV11-2 and TRBJ2-3, with D perhaps matching TRBD2 (5 bases). Germline V gives CDR1 SGHAT, CDR2 FQNNGV. The CDR3 has 15 residues. Deletions cut 6 bases from V and 0 bases from J, with 13 bases between.

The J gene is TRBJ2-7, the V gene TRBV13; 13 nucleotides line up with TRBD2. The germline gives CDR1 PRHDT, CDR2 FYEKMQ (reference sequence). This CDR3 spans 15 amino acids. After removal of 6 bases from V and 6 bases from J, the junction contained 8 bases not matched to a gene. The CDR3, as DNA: TGTGCCAGCAGTCGCCGGACTAGCGGGAGTTCCGAGCAGTACGTC. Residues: CASSRRTSGSSEQYV.